The 26 T cell receptor beta chains reported below all come from one sample, sequenced in a study of cytomegalovirus exposure and HLA in healthy donors. The PCR had 60 Vbeta and 13 Jbeta primers. TCRdb keeps only in-frame clones here, not all; method: immunoSEQ multiplex PCR. This sample's clone table lists 150,000 to 250,000 clones. Sequenced: PBMCs. The receptors were sampled from a boy between 10 and 17 years old in good health and CMV-seronegative.

This sequence joins TRBV6-1 and TRBJ2-3, with TRBD2 matching 8 bases. Germline CDR1 is MNHNS and CDR2 is SASEGT. CDR3 size: 15 residues. V trimming: 8 bases; J trimming: 1 base; junction bases outside the gene matches: 8. In nucleotides, the CDR3 is TGTGCCAGCCGGGGGGGCCCCGCCCGCACAGATACGCAGTATTTT. Protein: CASRGGPARTDTQYF.

This chain uses TRBV2 with TRBJ2-3; 9 positions agree with TRBD1. CDR3 length: 13 amino acids. Germline CDR1 and CDR2: SNHLY and FYNNEI. After removal of 6 bases from V and 5 bases from J, the junction contained 3 bases not matched to a gene. CDR3: CASRQGAGDTQYF. CDR3 bases: TGTGCCAGCAGACAGGGGGCGGGAGATACGCAGTATTTT.

This chain joins TRBV27 and TRBJ2-2; TRBD2 is a possible D gene (6 bases). CDR1 MNHEY and CDR2 SMNVEV come from the germline V gene (reference sequence). V gave up 2 bases and J gave up 5 bases, with 27 bases separating them. This CDR3 contains 20 residues. CDR3 sequence (DNA): TGTGCCAGCAGTTTACGGGGCTTTAGGCTGCTGCAGGAGGGGACCGGGGAGCTGTTTTTT. It codes for CASSLRGFRLLQEGTGELFF.

The chain joins TRBV11-2 to TRBJ2-5; D perhaps matches TRBD1 (6 bases). Looked up from germline, CDR1 is SGHAT and CDR2 is FQNNGV. V was shortened by 3 bases and J by 5 bases, with 16 bases between the two germline ends. The CDR3 has 15 residues. The DNA of the CDR3 is TGTGCCAGCAGCTTCTCAGGACAGAACGGGGAGACCCAGTACTTC. As protein: CASSFSGQNGETQYF.

This chain links TRBV6-6 with TRBJ1-1, with 10 nucleotides matching TRBD1. This CDR3 has 14 residues. Trimming removed 7 bases from V and 4 bases from J; junction bases left unmatched: 6. Germline V gene sequence: CDR1 MNHNY, CDR2 SVGAGI (reference sequence). The CDR3 sequence is CASNPGQGFTEAFF. The DNA of the CDR3 is TGTGCCAGCAATCCGGGACAGGGGTTCACTGAAGCTTTCTTT.

V and J are TRBV18 and TRBJ1-2; D possibly corresponds to TRBD1 (5 bases). Germline values: CDR1 KGHSH, CDR2 LQKENI. The CDR3 contains 13 residues. The ends were cut back, 6 bases at V and 3 bases at J, with 11 bases in the middle. CDR3 DNA: TGTGCCAGCTCCGCGGGAGGGGACTATGGCTACACCTTC. Translation gives CASSAGGDYGYTF.

The V gene is TRBV4-3, the J gene TRBJ1-2; D perhaps matches TRBD1 (5 bases). V lost 5 bases, J lost 4 bases, and 11 bases lay in between. This CDR3 is 13 amino acids long. Germline CDR1 is LGHNA and CDR2 is YSLEER. The chain's CDR3 is CASSAGRGYGYTF. As DNA, the CDR3 is TGCGCCAGCAGCGCAGGGAGGGGCTATGGCTACACCTTC.

The chain is built from TRBV20-1 and TRBJ1-1; D not certain. V lost 5 bases and J 0 bases, leaving 4 bases between the germline ends. The CDR3 contains 11 residues. Germline lookup yields CDR1 DFQATT and CDR2 SNEGSKA (reference sequence). The CDR3 reads CSAFMNTEAFF. Here the CDR3 DNA reads TGCAGTGCTTTCATGAACACTGAAGCTTTCTTT.

The chain couples TRBV7-9 to TRBJ2-5; D gene uncertain. CDR1 SEHNR and CDR2 FQNEAQ come from the germline V gene (reference sequence). CDR3 length: 13 amino acids. The germline V and J ends were trimmed by 7 bases and 2 bases, with 11 bases remaining between them. The CDR3: CASIDGSQETQYF. For the CDR3, the DNA is TGTGCCAGCATCGATGGCAGTCAAGAGACCCAGTACTTC.

This sequence joins TRBV16 and TRBJ1-1, with a tentative D call TRBD1 (5 bases). Germline V gives CDR1 KGHSY, CDR2 FQNENV. With 1 base removed from V and 4 bases from J, the gap between germline ends came to 16 bases. This CDR3 spans 16 amino acids. CDR3 sequence (DNA): TGTGCCAGCAGCCAATTGGCTGGGGGACTATTCACTGAAGCTTTCTTT. This encodes CASSQLAGGLFTEAFF.

The chain combines TRBV9 with TRBJ1-2; 8 bases line up with TRBD1. The CDR3 length is 16 residues. J gave up 5 bases and V 0 bases, and 9 bases lay outside the gene matches. Germline CDR1 SGDLS, CDR2 YYNGEE. This CDR3 reads CASSVAPGGLRYGYTF. CDR3 bases: TGTGCCAGCAGCGTAGCCCCAGGGGGCTTACGGTATGGCTACACCTTC. Supplemented by reference TRBV9 and TRBJ1-2, the full variable domain reads DSGVTQTPKHLITATGQRVTLRCSPRSGDLSVYWYQQSLDQGLQFLIQYYNGEERAKGNILERFSAQQFPDLHSELNLSSLELGDSALYFCASSVAPGGLRYGYTFGSGTRLTVV.

Concerning this clone itself: The sample carries other DNA sequences with the same CDR3. The genes are TRBV5-1 and TRBJ1-1; D might be TRBD1 (5 bases). Trimming took off 1 base at V and 1 base at J, with 5 bases between the two ends. In germline, CDR1 is SGHRS, CDR2 YFSETQ. The CDR3 is made up of 13 amino acids. The CDR3 spells CASSLTGNTEAFF. The DNA of the CDR3 is TGCGCCAGCAGCTTGACAGGGAACACTGAAGCTTTCTTT. Together with reference TRBV5-1 and TRBJ1-1, the CDR3 gives the full variable domain: KAGVTQTPRYLIKTRGQQVTLSCSPISGHRSVSWYQQTPGQGLQFLFEYFSETQRNKGNFPGRFSGRQFSNSRSEMNVSTLELGDSALYLCASSLTGNTEAFFGQGTRLTVV.

V gene TRBV7-9 combines with J gene TRBJ1-3; TRBD1 agrees at 7 bases. This CDR3 has 16 amino acids. With V trimmed by 3 bases and J by 2 bases, 7 bases remained unmatched. The germline V gene has CDR1 SEHNR and CDR2 FQNEAQ (reference sequence). CDR3 nucleotide sequence: TGTGCCAGCAGCTTCGGACAGGCCCCCGCTGGAAACACCATATATTTT. Its protein product is CASSFGQAPAGNTIYF.

J is TRBJ1-6 and V is TRBV5-6; no firm D call. The germline CDR1 and CDR2 sequences are SGHDT and YYEEEE. Trimming removed 3 bases from V and 2 bases from J, with 12 bases in between. There are 16 residues in the CDR3. The CDR3 DNA reads TGTGCCAGCAGCTCACCTGCGGGGACCTATAATTCACCCCTCCACTTT. Its translation: CASSSPAGTYNSPLHF.

The gene calls are TRBV7-9 and TRBJ1-4; a possible D gene is TRBD1 (5 bases). This CDR3 is 13 amino acids long. The germline V gene has CDR1 SEHNR and CDR2 FQNEAQ (reference sequence). V lost 4 bases and J 7 bases, leaving 10 bases between the germline ends. The CDR3 spells CASSSGLGEKLFF. The DNA for the CDR3 is TGTGCCAGCAGCTCGGGACTAGGTGAAAAACTGTTTTTT.

J is TRBJ2-5 and V is TRBV2; weak D call: TRBD1 (6 bases). Germline V lookup: CDR1 SNHLY, CDR2 FYNNEI. The CDR3 length is 17 residues. V was shortened by 4 bases and J by 0 bases, with 18 bases between the two germline ends. The DNA for the CDR3 is TGTGCCAGCAGTGTAGGGGGACACAGAAAAAACCAAGAGACCCAGTACTTC. Translation: CASSVGGHRKNQETQYF.

This chain uses TRBV30 with TRBJ1-4, with 8 bases matching TRBD1. The CDR3 consists of 14 residues. V was pared by 4 bases and J by 4 bases, with 5 bases of the junction left unmatched. The germline V gene has CDR1 GTSNPN and CDR2 SVGIG (reference sequence). In DNA, the CDR3 is TGTGCCTGGAACACAGGGGGTAGTAATGAAAAACTGTTTTTT. This encodes CAWNTGGSNEKLFF.

V is TRBV29-1 and J is TRBJ1-1; 11 bases align to TRBD1. The germline gives CDR1 SQVTM, CDR2 ANQGSEA. Germline trimming cut 6 bases from V and 4 bases from J; bases unmatched to any gene: 10. The CDR3 consists of 15 residues. CDR3 residues: CSVKGTGGGITEAFF. CDR3 nucleotide sequence: TGCAGCGTGAAAGGGACAGGGGGAGGGATCACTGAAGCTTTCTTT.

The chain links TRBV5-1 to TRBJ1-1; D is unresolved. Germline assignment: CDR1 SGHRS and CDR2 YFSETQ. The CDR3 runs to 13 residues. Trimming cost V 0 bases and J 3 bases, with 6 bases left between them. DNA for the CDR3: TGCGCCAGCAGCTTGGCACGGTACACTGAAGCTTTCTTT. It yields the protein CASSLARYTEAFF.

Comment on this clone: One end of the junction does not line up with germline, which may come from a read error. This same CDR3 is encoded by further DNA sequences in the sample. The chain is built from TRBV5-6 and TRBJ2-7, with TRBD2 identical over 8 bases. Germline lookup yields CDR1 SGHDT and CDR2 YYEEEE. This CDR3 is 17 amino acids long. The CDR3 protein is CASSAGTRINSVYEQYF. The CDR3 DNA reads TGTGCCAGCAGCGCGGGGACTAGGATAAACAGCGTCTACGAACAGTACTTC.

The V call is TRBV28, the J call TRBJ1-1, with 8 bases matching TRBD1. Germline CDR1 is MDHEN and CDR2 is SYDVKM. J gave up 0 bases and V 6 bases, and 12 bases lay outside the gene matches. The length of the CDR3 is 17 residues. CDR3 in amino acids: CASRPRGQGGMNTEAFF. In DNA, the CDR3 is TGTGCCAGCAGGCCCCGTGGACAGGGCGGGATGAACACTGAAGCTTTCTTT.

The gene calls are TRBV30 and TRBJ2-2; possible D gene TRBD2, 7 bases. With 8 bases removed from V and 4 bases from J, the gap between germline ends came to 17 bases. CDR1 is GTSNPN, CDR2 SVGIG, per germline (reference sequence). There are 14 residues in the CDR3. The CDR3 reads CAGGRGAGTGELFF. In nucleotides, the CDR3 is TGTGCCGGGGGACGGGGGGCTGGCACCGGGGAGCTGTTTTTT. The full variable domain, with the rest looked up from reference TRBV30 and TRBJ2-2, is SQTIHQWPATLVQPVGSPLSLECTVEGTSNPNLYWYRQAAGRGLQLLFYSVGIGQISSEVPQNLSASRPQDRQFILSSKKLLLSDSGFYLCAGGRGAGTGELFFGEGSRLTVL.

The chain has TRBV29-1 and TRBJ1-6; 9 bases align to TRBD1. Germline-derived CDR1 and CDR2 are SQVTM and ANQGSEA. CDR3 length: 12 residues. DNA of the CDR3: TGCAGTGCCGGGACAGGGAATTCACCCCTCCACTTT. Translation gives CSAGTGNSPLHF.

This chain joins TRBV5-6 and TRBJ1-5; the D gene is possibly TRBD1 (6 bases). The CDR3 loop spans 15 amino acids. Germline loops: CDR1 SGHDT, CDR2 YYEEEE. Deletions cut 3 bases from V and 1 base from J, with 11 bases between. The CDR3 is CASSYWTASNQPQHF. Here the CDR3 DNA reads TGTGCCAGCAGCTATTGGACAGCAAGCAATCAGCCCCAGCATTTT.

The chain links TRBV4-1 to TRBJ2-7; D gene unclear. Germline lookup yields CDR1 MGHRA and CDR2 YSYEKL. Trimming shortened V by 4 bases and J by 0 bases, and 4 bases separated the two germline ends. The CDR3 sequence is 12 residues long. In nucleotides, the CDR3 is TGCGCCAGCAGCCCTAGCTCCTACGAGCAGTACTTC. Protein sequence: CASSPSSYEQYF.

The chain uses TRBV19 and TRBJ2-2, with D possibly being TRBD2 (5 bases). Germline lookup yields CDR1 LNHDA and CDR2 SQIVND (reference sequence). V lost 5 bases and J lost 0, with 13 bases in between. This CDR3 has 16 amino acids. CDR3 protein: CASSPRLFTNTGELFF. DNA for the CDR3: TGTGCCAGTAGTCCGCGACTATTTACGAACACCGGGGAGCTGTTTTTT.